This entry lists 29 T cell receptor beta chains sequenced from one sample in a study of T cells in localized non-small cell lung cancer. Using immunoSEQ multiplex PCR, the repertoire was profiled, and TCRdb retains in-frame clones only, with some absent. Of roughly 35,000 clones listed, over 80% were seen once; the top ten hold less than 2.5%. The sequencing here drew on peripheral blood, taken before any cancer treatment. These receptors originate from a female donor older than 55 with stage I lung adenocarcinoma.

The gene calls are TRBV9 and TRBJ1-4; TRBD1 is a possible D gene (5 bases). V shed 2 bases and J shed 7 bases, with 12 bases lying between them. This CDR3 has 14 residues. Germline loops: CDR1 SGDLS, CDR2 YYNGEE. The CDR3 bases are TGTGCCAGCAGCGTCGGGCAGGGCGGTGAAAAACTGTTTTTT. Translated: CASSVGQGGEKLFF.

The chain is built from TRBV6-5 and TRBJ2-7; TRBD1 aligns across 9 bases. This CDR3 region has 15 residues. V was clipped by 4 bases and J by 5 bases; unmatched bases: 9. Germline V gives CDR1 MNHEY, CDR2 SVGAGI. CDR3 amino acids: CASSSQGATIHEQYF. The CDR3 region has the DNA TGTGCCAGCAGTTCACAGGGGGCTACAATACACGAGCAGTACTTC.

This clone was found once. CDR3 sequence (DNA): TGTGCCAGCAGTGAAGTCCCAGGAAACACCATATATTTT. Its translation: CASSEVPGNTIYF. The genes are TRBV6-1 and TRBJ1-3; D unresolved. Deletions cut 1 base from V and 4 bases from J, with 5 bases between. Germline V gives CDR1 MNHNS, CDR2 SASEGT. CDR3 length: 13 amino acids.

CDR3 coding DNA: TGTGCCAGTAGTAACCCCGGGCCTCTTTCCTACAATGAGCAGTTCTTC. It translates to CASSNPGPLSYNEQFF. The genes are TRBV19 and TRBJ2-1; unclear D gene. The V end was cut by 4 bases, the J end by 1 base, with 14 bases between. This CDR3 has 16 residues. CDR1 LNHDA and CDR2 SQIVND come from the germline V gene (reference sequence).

The CDR3 loop reads CASSLIYTEAFF. CDR3 sequence (DNA): TGTGCCAGCAGTTTGATTTACACTGAAGCTTTCTTT. This chain links TRBV28 with TRBJ1-1; D is ambiguous. V shed 3 bases and J shed 3 bases, with 5 bases lying between them. Germline V gene data show CDR1 as MDHEN and CDR2 as SYDVKM. CDR3 length: 12 amino acids.

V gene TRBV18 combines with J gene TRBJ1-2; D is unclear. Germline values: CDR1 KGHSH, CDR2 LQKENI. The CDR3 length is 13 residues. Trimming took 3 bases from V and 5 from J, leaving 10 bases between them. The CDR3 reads CASSPNGRYGYTF. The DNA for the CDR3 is TGTGCCAGCTCACCCAATGGACGGTATGGCTACACCTTC.

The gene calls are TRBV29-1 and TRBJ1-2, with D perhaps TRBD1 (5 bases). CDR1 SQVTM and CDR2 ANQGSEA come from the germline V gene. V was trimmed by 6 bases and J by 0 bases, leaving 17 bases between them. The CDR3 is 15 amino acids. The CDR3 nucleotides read TGCAGCGTCGTTCCATTAAGGGGTACTAACTATGGCTACACCTTC. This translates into CSVVPLRGTNYGYTF.

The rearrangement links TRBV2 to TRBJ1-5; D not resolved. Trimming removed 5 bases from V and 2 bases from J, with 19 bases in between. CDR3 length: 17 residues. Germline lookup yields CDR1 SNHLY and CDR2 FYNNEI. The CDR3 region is CASSPPRAANGNQPQHF. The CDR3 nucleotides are TGTGCCAGCAGTCCCCCCCGGGCGGCGAACGGCAATCAGCCCCAGCATTTT.

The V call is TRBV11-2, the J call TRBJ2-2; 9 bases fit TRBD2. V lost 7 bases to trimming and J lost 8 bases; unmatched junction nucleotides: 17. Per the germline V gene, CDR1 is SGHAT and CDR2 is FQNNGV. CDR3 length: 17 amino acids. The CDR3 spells CASTFPPPGLATGELFF. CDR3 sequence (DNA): TGTGCCAGCACTTTTCCCCCCCCGGGACTAGCAACAGGGGAGCTGTTTTTT.

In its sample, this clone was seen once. CDR3 sequence: CASSIGQGGEKLFF. The CDR3 DNA reads as TGTGCCAGTAGTATCGGACAGGGTGGAGAAAAACTGTTTTTT. This sequence joins TRBV19 and TRBJ1-4, with TRBD1 matching over 8 bases. The CDR3 is 14 residues long. J lost 8 bases, V lost 3 bases, and 5 bases had no gene match. CDR1 and CDR2 from the germline V gene are LNHDA and SQIVND (reference sequence).

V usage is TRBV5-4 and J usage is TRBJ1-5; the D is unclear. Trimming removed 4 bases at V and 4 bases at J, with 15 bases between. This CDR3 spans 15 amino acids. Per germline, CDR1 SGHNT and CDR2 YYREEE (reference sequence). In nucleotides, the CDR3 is TGTGCCAGCAGCCCCGGCGCGGGCTCGAATCAGCCCCAGCATTTT. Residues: CASSPGAGSNQPQHF.

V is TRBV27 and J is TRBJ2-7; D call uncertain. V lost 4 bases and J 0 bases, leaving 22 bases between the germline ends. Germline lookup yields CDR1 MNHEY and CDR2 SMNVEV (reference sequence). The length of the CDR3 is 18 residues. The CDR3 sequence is CASSSTLPMAGSSYEQYF. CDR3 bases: TGTGCCAGCAGTTCCACTCTCCCGATGGCAGGATCCTCCTACGAGCAGTACTTC.

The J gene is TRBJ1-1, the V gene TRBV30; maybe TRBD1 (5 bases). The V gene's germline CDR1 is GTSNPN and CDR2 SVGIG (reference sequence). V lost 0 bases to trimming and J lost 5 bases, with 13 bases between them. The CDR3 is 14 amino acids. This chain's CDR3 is CAWSVVGTTTEAFF. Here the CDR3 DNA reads TGTGCCTGGAGTGTAGTAGGGACGACTACTGAAGCTTTCTTT.

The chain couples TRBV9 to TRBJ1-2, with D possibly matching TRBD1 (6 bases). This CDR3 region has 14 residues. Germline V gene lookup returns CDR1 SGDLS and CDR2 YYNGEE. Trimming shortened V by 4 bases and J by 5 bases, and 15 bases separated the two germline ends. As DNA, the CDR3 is TGTGCCAGCAGCCCAGGGGACGGCACTTATGGCTACACCTTC. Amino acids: CASSPGDGTYGYTF.

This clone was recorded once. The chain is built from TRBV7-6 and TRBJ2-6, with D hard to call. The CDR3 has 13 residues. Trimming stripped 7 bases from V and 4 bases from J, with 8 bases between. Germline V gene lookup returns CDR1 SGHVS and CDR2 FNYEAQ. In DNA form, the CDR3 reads TGTGCCAGCACTCCGACCGGGGCCAACGTCCTGACTTTC. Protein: CASTPTGANVLTF.

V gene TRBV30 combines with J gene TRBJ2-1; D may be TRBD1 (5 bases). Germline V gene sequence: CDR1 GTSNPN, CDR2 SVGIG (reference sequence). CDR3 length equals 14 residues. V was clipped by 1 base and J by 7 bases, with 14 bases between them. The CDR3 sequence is CAWSEVTVVNEQFF. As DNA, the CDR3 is TGTGCCTGGAGTGAGGTGACAGTCGTAAATGAGCAGTTCTTC.

The chain's CDR3 is CASSPGANYGYTF. DNA for the CDR3: TGTGCCAGCAGTCCCGGGGCTAACTATGGCTACACCTTC. The V call is TRBV6-5, the J call TRBJ1-2; D is unresolved. Germline values: CDR1 MNHEY, CDR2 SVGAGI. Trimming removed 5 bases at V and 0 bases at J, with 7 bases between. The CDR3 length is 13 residues.

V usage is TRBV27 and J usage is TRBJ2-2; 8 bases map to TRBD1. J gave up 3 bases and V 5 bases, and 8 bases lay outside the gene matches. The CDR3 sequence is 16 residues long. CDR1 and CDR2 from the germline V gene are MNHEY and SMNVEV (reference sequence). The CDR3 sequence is CASSRTGIADTGELFF. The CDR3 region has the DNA TGTGCCAGCAGTCGGACAGGGATCGCGGACACCGGGGAGCTGTTTTTT.

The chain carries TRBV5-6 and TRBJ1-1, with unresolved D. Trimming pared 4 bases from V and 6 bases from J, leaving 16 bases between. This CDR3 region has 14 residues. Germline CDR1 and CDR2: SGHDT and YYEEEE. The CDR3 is CASSVEKYGAEAFF. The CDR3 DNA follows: TGTGCCAGCAGCGTGGAGAAGTACGGAGCTGAAGCTTTCTTT.

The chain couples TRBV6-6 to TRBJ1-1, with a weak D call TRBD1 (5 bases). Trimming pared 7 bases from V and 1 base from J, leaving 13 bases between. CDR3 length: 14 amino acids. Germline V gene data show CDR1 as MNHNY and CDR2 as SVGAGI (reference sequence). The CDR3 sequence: CASTFRRENTEAFF. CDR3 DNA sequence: TGTGCCAGCACTTTCCGCAGGGAGAACACTGAAGCTTTCTTT.

The CDR3 is CSVGGYNEQFF. CDR3 sequence (DNA): TGCAGCGTTGGAGGGTACAATGAGCAGTTCTTC. The V call is TRBV29-1, the J call TRBJ2-1, with a possible D match to TRBD2 (5 bases). V shed 4 bases and J shed 4 bases, with 5 bases lying between them. Germline V gives CDR1 SQVTM, CDR2 ANQGSEA. The CDR3 length is 11 residues.

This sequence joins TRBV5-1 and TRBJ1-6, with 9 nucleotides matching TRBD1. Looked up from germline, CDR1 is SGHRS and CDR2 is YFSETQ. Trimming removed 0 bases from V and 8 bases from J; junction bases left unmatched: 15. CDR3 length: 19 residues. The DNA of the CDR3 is TGCGCCAGCAGCTTGGAGCCAACCAAGGGACAGGGCCATTATTCACCCCTCCACTTT. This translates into CASSLEPTKGQGHYSPLHF.

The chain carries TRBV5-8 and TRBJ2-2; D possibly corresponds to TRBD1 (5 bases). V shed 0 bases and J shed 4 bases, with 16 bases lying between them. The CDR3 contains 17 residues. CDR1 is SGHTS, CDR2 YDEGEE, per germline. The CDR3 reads CASSLAGQGSGTGELFF. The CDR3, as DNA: TGTGCCAGCAGCTTGGCCGGGCAGGGTAGTGGCACCGGGGAGCTGTTTTTT.

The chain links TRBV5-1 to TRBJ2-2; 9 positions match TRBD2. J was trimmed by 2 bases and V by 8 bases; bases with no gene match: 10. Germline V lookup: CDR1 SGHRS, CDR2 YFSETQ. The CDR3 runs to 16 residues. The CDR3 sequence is CASQPSGGRNTGELFF. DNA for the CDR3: TGCGCCAGTCAACCCAGCGGGGGGCGCAACACCGGGGAGCTGTTTTTT.

The CDR3 sequence: CAISVERDTQYF. The CDR3 DNA reads as TGTGCCATCAGTGTAGAGCGGGATACGCAGTATTTT. The V call is TRBV10-3, the J call TRBJ2-3, with D tentatively TRBD2 (5 bases). Germline V lookup: CDR1 ENHRY, CDR2 SYGVKD. CDR3 size: 12 residues. V was trimmed by 4 bases and J by 6 bases, leaving 8 bases between them.

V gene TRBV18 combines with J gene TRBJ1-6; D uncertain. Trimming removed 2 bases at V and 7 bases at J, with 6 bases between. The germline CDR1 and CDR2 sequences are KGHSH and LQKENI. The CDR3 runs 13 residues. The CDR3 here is CASSPMTNSPLHF. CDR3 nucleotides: TGTGCCAGCTCACCAATGACCAATTCACCCCTCCACTTT. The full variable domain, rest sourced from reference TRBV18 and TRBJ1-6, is NAGVMQNPRHLVRRRGQEARLRCSPMKGHSHVYWYRQLPEEGLKFMVYLQKENIIDESGMPKERFSAEFPKEGPSILRIQQVVRGDSAAYFCASSPMTNSPLHFGNGTRLTVT.

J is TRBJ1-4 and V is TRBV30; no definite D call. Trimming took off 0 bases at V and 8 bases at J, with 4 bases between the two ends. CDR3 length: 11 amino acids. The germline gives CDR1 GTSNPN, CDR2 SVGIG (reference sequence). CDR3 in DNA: TGTGCCTGGAGTGTCAACGAAAAACTGTTTTTT. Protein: CAWSVNEKLFF.

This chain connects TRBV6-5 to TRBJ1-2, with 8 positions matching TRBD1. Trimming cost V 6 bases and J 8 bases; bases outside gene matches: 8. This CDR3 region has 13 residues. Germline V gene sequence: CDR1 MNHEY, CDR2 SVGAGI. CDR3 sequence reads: CASRRTGSLGYTF. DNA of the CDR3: TGTGCCAGCAGACGGACAGGGTCCCTGGGCTACACCTTC.

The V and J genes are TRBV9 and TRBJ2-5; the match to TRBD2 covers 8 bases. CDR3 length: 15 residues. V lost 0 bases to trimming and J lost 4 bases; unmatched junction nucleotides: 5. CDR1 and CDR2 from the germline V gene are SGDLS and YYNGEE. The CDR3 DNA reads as TGTGCCAGCAGCGTAGCCAGCGGGGGATTAGAGACCCAGTACTTC. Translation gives CASSVASGGLETQYF. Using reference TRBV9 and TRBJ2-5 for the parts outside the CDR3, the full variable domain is DSGVTQTPKHLITATGQRVTLRCSPRSGDLSVYWYQQSLDQGLQFLIQYYNGEERAKGNILERFSAQQFPDLHSELNLSSLELGDSALYFCASSVASGGLETQYFGPGTRLLVL.